The clone carrying this T cell receptor (beta chain) has at least ten counts. Its antigen is currently unknown. This entry comes from a study of breast tumors, draining lymph nodes, adjacent tissues. The lymph nodes were axillary draining lymph nodes from breast cancer patients. Findings and caveats of the study: Compared with lymph nodes, tumors were less diverse; compared with nontumor tissue, more. Tumor and nontumor repertoires were significantly more similar in luminal-like than in basal-like breast cancer. Findings are consistent with lymph node origin and intratumoral expansion of most tumor T cells.

TCRdb ran MiXCR on the multiplex PCR reads and lists one entry per CDR3 protein. The sample contains about 230,000 distinct CDR3 sequences, about 30% of which appear only once. The CDR3 is made up of 14 amino acids. V was trimmed by 9 bases and J by 3 bases, leaving 18 bases between them. Germline values: CDR1 MNHNY, CDR2 SVGAGI (reference sequence). This chain links TRBV6-6 with TRBJ2-7; D assignment may be TRBD1 or TRBD2 (7 bases each). The clonotype comes from a female donor with breast cancer. Some clones in this sample may be carry-over from other donors' samples. Sequencing was performed on axillary lymph node tissue. The CDR3 nucleotides are TGTGCCAGTGAATCAGGGGGGGGGAACTACGAGCAGTACTTC. It codes for CASESGGGNYEQYF.